Presented here are 19 T cell receptor beta chains from one specimen sequenced in a study of T-cell reconstitution after alpha-beta-depleted transplantation in children (dated by TCRdb to 2016 to 2018). The meaning of the sample's treatment or condition label: allogeneic hematopoietic cell transplantation with graft depleted of TCRalphabeta T cells and CD19 B cells. Library preparation was by PCR. For sequencing, an Illumina HiSeq 2500 was employed. TCR library preparation used molecular barcoding, with unique molecular identifiers applied to normalize quantification of the TCRbeta repertoire. The public reads were quality trimmed at Q25 with fastp and then assembled into clones with MiXCR by TCRdb, keeping productive beta chains. Rows merge per CDR3 protein into single entries with the most common DNA and genes. This sample comprises about 600,000 distinct CDR3 sequences, 13% of them detected only once. The ten most abundant clones make up around 2.2% of the sample.

The sequenced sample was PBMCs, mostly from graft donor cells, obtained 360 days after TCRalphabeta/CD19-depleted stem cell transplant. These receptors came from a male patient younger than 18 who had a stem cell transplant for acute myeloid leukemia, so the T cells may come from the graft donor.

This clonotype appeared a few times. This sequence joins TRBV6-2 or TRBV6-3 and TRBJ2-1; no clear D gene. This CDR3 spans 15 amino acids. CDR1 MNHEY and CDR2 SVGEGT come from the germline V gene. V was cut by 1 base and J by 7 bases, with 14 bases left in between. This chain's CDR3 is CASSYLNSVSNEQFF. The CDR3 region has the DNA TGTGCCAGCAGTTACTTAAACTCGGTCAGTAATGAGCAGTTCTTC.

In its sample, this clonotype was seen a few times. The V and J genes are TRBV7-6 and TRBJ2-3; the match to TRBD1 covers 7 bases. The CDR3 spans 16 residues. J gave up 5 bases and V 3 bases, and 11 bases lay outside the gene matches. Germline assignment: CDR1 SGHVS and CDR2 FNYEAQ. The CDR3 sequence: CASSLGAEGGIDTQYF. The CDR3 nucleotides are TGTGCCAGCAGCTTGGGAGCGGAAGGGGGCATAGATACGCAGTATTTT.

This clonotype was recorded only once. J is TRBJ2-7 and V is TRBV23-1, with 14 bases lining up with TRBD2. TRBV23-1 is classed as an ORF, of uncertain function. With V trimmed by 8 bases and J by 4 bases, 10 bases remained unmatched. This CDR3 contains 16 residues. The CDR3 bases are TGCGCCAGCGGACCGGGACTAGCGGGAGTTTGGTACGAGCAGTACTTC. This translates into CASGPGLAGVWYEQYF.

This clonotype turned up a few times. V usage is TRBV5-1 and J usage is TRBJ1-1; D not resolved. This CDR3 contains 16 residues. V was pared by 0 bases and J by 3 bases, with 15 bases between. The germline V gene has CDR1 SGHRS and CDR2 YFSETQ. CDR3 coding DNA: TGCGCCAGCAGCTTGGCCTCAATGCGGACCGACACTGAAGCTTTCTTT. Translating gives CASSLASMRTDTEAFF. Using reference TRBV5-1 and TRBJ1-1 for the parts outside the CDR3, the full variable domain is KAGVTQTPRYLIKTRGQQVTLSCSPISGHRSVSWYQQTPGQGLQFLFEYFSETQRNKGNFPGRFSGRQFSNSRSEMNVSTLELGDSALYLCASSLASMRTDTEAFFGQGTRLTVV.

This clonotype has ten or more counts. The chain recombines TRBV12-3 or TRBV12-4 with TRBJ2-5, with no clear D. The V gene lost 2 bases and the J gene lost 2 bases, with 6 bases spanning the gap. The CDR3 is 13 amino acids. CDR3 in amino acids: CASSLLVQETQYF. CDR3 sequence (DNA): TGTGCCAGCAGTTTACTAGTACAAGAGACCCAGTACTTC.

This chain uses TRBV7-3 with TRBJ1-2, with unresolved D. V was pared by 0 bases and J by 4 bases, with 9 bases between. There are 14 residues in the CDR3. In germline, CDR1 is SGHTA, CDR2 FQGTGA. The CDR3 spells CASSLTGGGYGYTF. The DNA of the CDR3 is TGTGCCAGCAGCTTAACAGGAGGAGGCTATGGCTACACCTTC.

This chain joins TRBV28 and TRBJ1-2, with 12 bases fitting TRBD1. The J segment lost 8 bases and the V segment lost 3 bases, leaving 10 bases of the junction unmatched. Germline V lookup: CDR1 MDHEN, CDR2 SYDVKM. This CDR3 region has 16 residues. In DNA, the CDR3 is TGTGCCAGCAGTTTGCCGGGACAGGGGGCGGGTCGGGGCTACACCTTC. It translates to CASSLPGQGAGRGYTF.

The sample holds many counts of this clonotype. This chain connects TRBV5-1 to TRBJ2-3, with a weak D call TRBD1 (5 bases). This CDR3 has 17 amino acids. V was cut by 1 base and J by 4 bases, with 19 bases left in between. Germline V gene lookup returns CDR1 SGHRS and CDR2 YFSETQ. Here the CDR3 reads CASSLSQAGLQPDTQYF. In DNA form, the CDR3 reads TGCGCCAGCAGCTTGTCACAGGCCGGCCTTCAACCAGATACGCAGTATTTT.

This clonotype was found a few times. The chain links TRBV7-9 to TRBJ2-7, with 10 bases fitting TRBD2. J lost 6 bases, V lost 1 base, and 3 bases had no gene match. The CDR3 sequence is 14 residues long. Germline-derived CDR1 and CDR2 are SEHNR and FQNEAQ (reference sequence). The CDR3 is CASSLGQRGGEQYF. The CDR3 bases are TGTGCCAGCAGCTTAGGACAGCGGGGGGGCGAGCAGTACTTC.

This clonotype was counted between two and nine times. The chain carries TRBV7-2 and TRBJ2-1; TRBD2 agrees at 15 bases. Per the germline V gene, CDR1 is SGHTA and CDR2 is FQGNSA. Trimming at V came to 3 bases and at J to 10 bases, leaving 7 bases not matched to a gene. The CDR3 has 16 amino acids. CDR3 nucleotides: TGTGCCAGCAGCTTGCAGGGACTAGCGGGAGGAGGGGAGCAGTTCTTC. Translating gives CASSLQGLAGGGEQFF.

This clonotype was observed a few times. This chain links TRBV7-2 with TRBJ2-3, with D uncertain. The CDR3 has 17 amino acids. With 5 bases removed from V and 0 bases from J, the gap between germline ends came to 18 bases. Germline V CDR1 and CDR2: SGHTA, FQGNSA. In DNA, the CDR3 is TGTGCCAGCAGCCTTGGCCCAGTTATGACTAGCACAGATACGCAGTATTTT. It encodes CASSLGPVMTSTDTQYF.

This sequence joins TRBV20-1 and TRBJ1-2; 7 bases agree with TRBD1. V gave up 5 bases and J gave up 8 bases; unmatched junction bases: 11. CDR1 and CDR2 (germline): DFQATT, SNEGSKA (reference sequence). This CDR3 has 13 residues. CDR3 bases: TGCAGTGCTCCACAGGGGACCCGTGGCGGCTACACCTTC. Its translation: CSAPQGTRGGYTF.

This clonotype showed up just a few times. The genes are TRBV18 and TRBJ2-2; unclear D gene. There are 14 residues in the CDR3. Germline values: CDR1 KGHSH, CDR2 LQKENI. With 6 bases removed from V and 0 bases from J, the gap between germline ends came to 8 bases. In DNA form, the CDR3 reads TGTGCCAGCTCCGGTCTCGCGAACACCGGGGAGCTGTTTTTT. Its translation is CASSGLANTGELFF.

This clonotype was detected ten times or more. This chain joins TRBV5-1 and TRBJ2-2, with 12 bases aligning to TRBD1. Germline lookup yields CDR1 SGHRS and CDR2 YFSETQ. The CDR3 has 17 residues. V dropped 3 bases and J dropped 5; count of bases not matched to a gene: 8. The CDR3 sequence is CASSSGQGAWRTGELFF. The CDR3 DNA is TGCGCCAGCAGCTCGGGACAGGGGGCATGGAGGACCGGGGAGCTGTTTTTT.

This clonotype was seen a handful of times. The chain has TRBV2 and TRBJ2-7; TRBD2 might be the D (6 bases). The CDR3 runs to 19 residues. The germline gives CDR1 SNHLY, CDR2 FYNNEI. Trimming stripped 7 bases from V and 4 bases from J, with 32 bases between. The CDR3, as DNA: TGTGCCAGCATCGAACGGGTCCTTGAAGCGTGGGGGGTTCAGTACGAGCAGTACTTC. Translation: CASIERVLEAWGVQYEQYF.

This clonotype came up many times. The chain is built from TRBV5-6 and TRBJ2-3; 8 bases match TRBD2. CDR1 is SGHDT, CDR2 YYEEEE, per germline. The CDR3 runs to 14 residues. The ends lost 6 bases at V and 7 bases at J; junction bases unmatched: 10. CDR3 nucleotide sequence: TGTGCCAGCATCAACCCGCGGGAGGTTCATACGCAGTATTTT. Translating it yields CASINPREVHTQYF.

In its sample, this clonotype was seen a few times. V and J are TRBV29-1 and TRBJ2-7, with D perhaps matching TRBD2 (5 bases). This CDR3 is 13 amino acids long. Germline assignment: CDR1 SQVTM and CDR2 ANQGSEA. The CDR3 sequence is CSASPGFSYEQYF. CDR3 nucleotides: TGCAGTGCTAGCCCCGGTTTTTCCTACGAGCAGTACTTC.

This clonotype turned up a few times. The gene calls are TRBV7-2 and TRBJ2-1; D perhaps matches TRBD2 (6 bases). V lost 1 base and J 4 bases, leaving 14 bases between the germline ends. The germline V gene has CDR1 SGHTA and CDR2 FQGNSA. This CDR3 comprises 16 residues. CDR3 sequence reads: CASSLGTISPYNEQFF. As DNA, the CDR3 is TGTGCCAGCAGCTTAGGGACTATTTCTCCTTACAATGAGCAGTTCTTC.

This clonotype was recorded once. The chain carries TRBV5-6 and TRBJ2-2, with TRBD2 matching over 7 bases. The trim removed 2 bases at V and 4 bases at J, leaving 14 bases unmatched. This CDR3 contains 18 residues. CDR1 is SGHDT and CDR2 is YYEEEE in the germline V gene. The CDR3 DNA sequence: TGTGCCAGCAGCTTTGATCTAGCGGTCCCTCGGGGCACCGGGGAGCTGTTTTTT. Its protein is CASSFDLAVPRGTGELFF.